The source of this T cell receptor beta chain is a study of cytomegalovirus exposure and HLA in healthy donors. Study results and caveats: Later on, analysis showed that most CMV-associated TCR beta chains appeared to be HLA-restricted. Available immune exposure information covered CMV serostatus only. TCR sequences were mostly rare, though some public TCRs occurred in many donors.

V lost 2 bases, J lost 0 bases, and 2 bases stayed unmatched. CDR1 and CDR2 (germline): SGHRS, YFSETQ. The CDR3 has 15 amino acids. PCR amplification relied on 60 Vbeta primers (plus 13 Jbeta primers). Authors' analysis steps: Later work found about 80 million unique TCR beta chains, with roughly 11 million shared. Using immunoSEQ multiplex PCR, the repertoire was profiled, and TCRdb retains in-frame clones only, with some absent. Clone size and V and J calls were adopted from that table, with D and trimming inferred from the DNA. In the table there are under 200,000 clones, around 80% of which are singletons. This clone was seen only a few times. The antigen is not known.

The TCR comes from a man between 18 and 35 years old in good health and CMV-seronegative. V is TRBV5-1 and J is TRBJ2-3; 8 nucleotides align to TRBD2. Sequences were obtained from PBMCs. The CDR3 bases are TGCGCCAGCAGCTTTAGCGGGGCTAGCACAGATACGCAGTATTTT. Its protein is CASSFSGASTDTQYF. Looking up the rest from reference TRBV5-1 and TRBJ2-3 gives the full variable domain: KAGVTQTPRYLIKTRGQQVTLSCSPISGHRSVSWYQQTPGQGLQFLFEYFSETQRNKGNFPGRFSGRQFSNSRSEMNVSTLELGDSALYLCASSFSGASTDTQYFGPGTRLTVL.